A single sample is the source of the 31 T cell receptor beta chains below, sequenced in a study of T cell changes during pregnancy in multiple sclerosis. Profiling relied on immunoSEQ multiplex PCR, and the TCRdb table lists in-frame clones only, not all of them. The sample includes 98,000 or so clones, 85% to 95% of them seen just once. Sequenced here: peripheral blood, sampled after pregnancy. The receptor source for this set is a female donor with multiple sclerosis, enrolled in a pregnancy study.

The chain uses TRBV29-1 and TRBJ2-5, with TRBD2 identical over 16 bases. Unmatched junction bases numbered 5, after V lost 3 bases and J lost 4 bases. The CDR3 spans 16 residues. Germline V gives CDR1 SQVTM, CDR2 ANQGSEA. The CDR3 DNA follows: TGCAGCGTTGATGGGACTAGCGGGAGGGCCCGAGAGACCCAGTACTTC. Amino acids: CSVDGTSGRARETQYF.

J is TRBJ2-7 and V is TRBV6-1; tentative D call: TRBD1 (6 bases). Germline loops: CDR1 MNHNS, CDR2 SASEGT. This CDR3 is 15 amino acids long. V was trimmed by 4 bases and J by 1 base, leaving 14 bases between them. CDR3 in DNA: TGTGCCAGCAGTGTGTCGGGGACACCTTCCTACGAGCAGTACTTC. This codes for CASSVSGTPSYEQYF.

This chain links TRBV7-9 with TRBJ2-7; tentative D call: TRBD2 (5 bases). V lost 4 bases and J lost 1, with 8 bases in between. Per germline, CDR1 SEHNR and CDR2 FQNEAQ (reference sequence). CDR3 length: 13 residues. The CDR3 here is CASSSGNSYEQYF. The CDR3 DNA is TGTGCCAGCAGCTCCGGGAATTCCTACGAGCAGTACTTC.

V gene TRBV6-4 combines with J gene TRBJ2-7; 7 bases map to TRBD2. Germline V gene lookup returns CDR1 MRHNA and CDR2 SNTAGT. CDR3 length equals 14 residues. V was clipped by 8 bases and J by 4 bases; unmatched bases: 11. Here the CDR3 reads CASPSPGTTYEQYF. CDR3 nucleotide sequence: TGTGCCAGCCCCAGCCCCGGGACTACTTACGAGCAGTACTTC.

The chain has TRBV7-9 and TRBJ2-5; 7 positions match TRBD1. The CDR3 runs to 16 residues. CDR1 is SEHNR and CDR2 is FQNEAQ in the germline V gene (reference sequence). V lost 5 bases to trimming and J lost 2 bases; unmatched junction nucleotides: 11. As DNA, the CDR3 is TGTGCCAGCAGCCCTACAGGGGCCAGCCTACAAGAGACCCAGTACTTC. It is translated as CASSPTGASLQETQYF.

The V gene is TRBV11-2, the J gene TRBJ2-1; D call uncertain. The CDR3 consists of 11 residues. Trimming took 2 bases from V and 10 from J, leaving 6 bases between them. Germline V gene data show CDR1 as SGHAT and CDR2 as FQNNGV. The CDR3 loop is CASSLPEEQFF. CDR3 nucleotides: TGTGCCAGCAGCTTACCAGAAGAGCAGTTCTTC.

The V and J genes are TRBV6-9 and TRBJ2-2, with 9 bases aligning to TRBD1. CDR1 is MNHGY, CDR2 SVAAGI, per germline. Trimming removed 5 bases from V and 6 bases from J; junction bases left unmatched: 10. This CDR3 region has 16 residues. The CDR3 nucleotides read TGTGCCAGCAGTGAGACGACAGGGGGGACACCCGGGGAGCTGTTTTTT. Its translation: CASSETTGGTPGELFF.

This clone has a handful of counts. V usage is TRBV6-6 and J usage is TRBJ1-5; D may be TRBD1 (6 bases). Germline lookup yields CDR1 MNHNY and CDR2 SVGAGI (reference sequence). This CDR3 has 15 residues. Trimming cost V 0 bases and J 6 bases, with 12 bases left between them. The CDR3: CASSYSPGVSQPQHF. The CDR3 DNA is TGTGCCAGCAGTTACTCCCCAGGGGTGAGTCAGCCCCAGCATTTT.

The V call is TRBV19, the J call TRBJ2-1; TRBD2 matches 10 bases. There are 15 residues in the CDR3. Germline V lookup: CDR1 LNHDA, CDR2 SQIVND (reference sequence). J was trimmed by 7 bases and V by 7 bases; bases with no gene match: 10. CDR3 region: CASTTGPSGRNEQFF. For the CDR3, the DNA is TGTGCCAGTACCACGGGGCCTAGCGGGAGAAATGAGCAGTTCTTC.

This chain links TRBV2 with TRBJ2-3; 8 bases line up with TRBD1. This CDR3 contains 14 residues. Trimming at V came to 3 bases and at J to 4 bases, leaving 3 bases not matched to a gene. Germline V gene data show CDR1 as SNHLY and CDR2 as FYNNEI. CDR3 nucleotide sequence: TGTGCCAGCAGTGAGGACAGGGAAGCAGATACGCAGTATTTT. It is translated as CASSEDREADTQYF.

The chain combines TRBV6-5 with TRBJ2-7, with 8 bases that match TRBD2. The CDR3 has 15 amino acids. After removal of 7 bases from V and 0 bases from J, the junction contained 8 bases not matched to a gene. Per germline, CDR1 MNHEY and CDR2 SVGAGI. The CDR3 coding sequence is TGTGCCAGCATAGAAATAGCGGGGAGCTCCTACGAGCAGTACTTC. It is translated as CASIEIAGSSYEQYF.

This chain links TRBV18 with TRBJ2-7, with TRBD2 as a possible D gene (5 bases). The CDR3 has 14 amino acids. Germline loops: CDR1 KGHSH, CDR2 LQKENI. Deletions cut 5 bases from V and 2 bases from J, with 13 bases between. CDR3 region: CASSNNPGTYEQYF. The CDR3 DNA is TGTGCCAGCTCAAATAACCCCGGGACCTACGAGCAGTACTTC.

The chain combines TRBV29-1 with TRBJ1-2; D gene uncertain. Germline V gene lookup returns CDR1 SQVTM and CDR2 ANQGSEA. The CDR3 runs to 14 residues. V lost 7 bases and J 8 bases, leaving 23 bases between the germline ends. The CDR3 region has the DNA TGCAGCGCTTTCGATGGATGGGCCAGCTCGGGCTACACCTTC. Translation: CSAFDGWASSGYTF.

The chain recombines TRBV30 with TRBJ2-2; the D gene is possibly TRBD1 (6 bases). Trimming stripped 3 bases from V and 4 bases from J, with 9 bases between. There are 13 residues in the CDR3. The germline V gene encodes CDR1 GTSNPN and CDR2 SVGIG (reference sequence). This CDR3 reads CAWSETGTGELFF. CDR3 nucleotide sequence: TGTGCCTGGAGCGAGACAGGCACCGGGGAGCTGTTTTTT.

This chain links TRBV19 with TRBJ2-7, with 12 positions matching TRBD2. With 3 bases clipped from V and 2 bases from J, the junction kept 2 bases outside the gene matches. Germline V gene lookup returns CDR1 LNHDA and CDR2 SQIVND (reference sequence). The CDR3 consists of 15 residues. The CDR3 spells CASSMGLAGAYEQYF. In nucleotides, the CDR3 is TGTGCCAGTAGTATGGGACTAGCGGGCGCCTACGAGCAGTACTTC.

The chain couples TRBV5-1 to TRBJ1-1; weak D call: TRBD1 (6 bases). Trimming left V 0 bases short and J 4 bases short, with 10 bases between. CDR1 and CDR2 from the germline V gene are SGHRS and YFSETQ. This CDR3 spans 14 amino acids. The CDR3 DNA reads as TGCGCCAGCAGCTTGGGCAGGGGCCCCACTGAAGCTTTCTTT. Translated: CASSLGRGPTEAFF.

The chain joins TRBV29-1 to TRBJ2-3; 8 bases are shared with TRBD1. The CDR3 extends over 15 amino acids. The germline gives CDR1 SQVTM, CDR2 ANQGSEA. V gave up 6 bases and J gave up 3 bases; unmatched junction bases: 11. The CDR3 DNA follows: TGCAGCGTCGAACCAGGGGGCCCCAGTACAGATACGCAGTATTTT. Amino acids: CSVEPGGPSTDTQYF.

This chain links TRBV11-2 with TRBJ2-5; possible D gene TRBD1, 5 bases. V gave up 5 bases and J gave up 2 bases, with 9 bases separating them. This CDR3 is built from 13 residues. From germline, CDR1 is SGHAT and CDR2 FQNNGV. CDR3 in amino acids: CASSRQRQETQYF. The DNA for the CDR3 is TGTGCCAGCAGCCGACAGCGTCAAGAGACCCAGTACTTC.

The V call is TRBV4-1, the J call TRBJ2-1, with 10 positions matching TRBD2. The germline CDR1 and CDR2 sequences are MGHRA and YSYEKL. This CDR3 region has 15 residues. V shed 2 bases, J shed 7 bases, and the junction held 5 bases outside the gene matches. CDR3 region: CASSQLAGEGNEQFF. The CDR3 region has the DNA TGCGCCAGCAGCCAACTAGCGGGAGAGGGTAATGAGCAGTTCTTC.

The CDR3 sequence is CASSLDGTATNEKLFF. The CDR3 bases are TGCGCCAGCAGCTTGGACGGGACAGCAACTAATGAAAAACTGTTTTTT. This sequence joins TRBV5-1 and TRBJ1-4; 7 bases fit TRBD1. The CDR3 covers 16 residues. Trimming cost V 0 bases and J 0 bases; bases outside gene matches: 2. The germline gives CDR1 SGHRS, CDR2 YFSETQ.

The chain uses TRBV6-1 and TRBJ2-5; 10 bases align to TRBD1. CDR3 length: 14 residues. Germline V lookup: CDR1 MNHNS, CDR2 SASEGT. J lost 3 bases, V lost 6 bases, and 4 bases had no gene match. The CDR3, as DNA: TGTGCCAGCAGCAAGACAGGGGGCAAAGAGACCCAGTACTTC. Protein: CASSKTGGKETQYF.

The V call is TRBV27, the J call TRBJ2-7; 12 bases align to TRBD1. Trimming took 7 bases from V and 5 from J; bases not matched to a gene: 6. The CDR3 extends over 14 amino acids. CDR1 is MNHEY and CDR2 is SMNVEV in the germline V gene (reference sequence). The CDR3: CASKSGTGGNEQYF. The CDR3 DNA is TGTGCCAGCAAATCCGGGACAGGGGGCAACGAGCAGTACTTC.

The V call is TRBV6-5, the J call TRBJ1-1; 11 nucleotides agree with TRBD1. CDR3 length equals 14 residues. Germline V CDR1 and CDR2: MNHEY, SVGAGI. V gave up 2 bases and J gave up 4 bases; unmatched junction bases: 0. The CDR3, as DNA: TGTGCCAGCAGTTACGGGACAGGGGGCACTGAAGCTTTCTTT. Protein: CASSYGTGGTEAFF.

This rearrangement joins TRBV6-5 to TRBJ2-7; maybe TRBD1 (6 bases). This CDR3 comprises 13 residues. Per the germline V gene, CDR1 is MNHEY and CDR2 is SVGAGI. V lost 4 bases, J lost 4 bases, and 11 bases lay in between. CDR3 bases: TGTGCCAGCAGTTCCATCAGGGGTTACGAGCAGTACTTC. This translates into CASSSIRGYEQYF.

The chain recombines TRBV7-2 with TRBJ2-7, with a tentative D call TRBD2 (5 bases). V dropped 0 bases and J dropped 0 bases, with 12 bases sitting between them. Germline values: CDR1 SGHTA, CDR2 FQGNSA. The CDR3 consists of 16 residues. CDR3 sequence reads: CASSLATGRSSYEQYF. CDR3 DNA sequence: TGTGCCAGCAGCTTAGCTACGGGGAGAAGCTCCTACGAGCAGTACTTC.

The chain is built from TRBV27 and TRBJ2-2; TRBD1 matches 9 bases. CDR3 length: 18 residues. With 6 bases clipped from V and 7 bases from J, the junction kept 18 bases outside the gene matches. The germline CDR1 and CDR2 sequences are MNHEY and SMNVEV (reference sequence). The CDR3 DNA sequence: TGTGCCAGCAGCCTCTTAATACAGGGGGCGCCTGAGCACGGGGAGCTGTTTTTT. Translated: CASSLLIQGAPEHGELFF.

V gene TRBV12-5 combines with J gene TRBJ2-7, with D unclear. This CDR3 comprises 13 residues. V dropped 3 bases and J dropped 2 bases, with 8 bases sitting between them. Germline values: CDR1 LGHNT, CDR2 FRNRAP. The CDR3 sequence: CASGFGPTYEQYF. The DNA of the CDR3 is TGTGCTAGTGGTTTTGGCCCGACCTACGAGCAGTACTTC. The variable domain in full, completed from reference TRBV12-5 and TRBJ2-7, reads DARVTQTPRHKVTEMGQEVTMRCQPILGHNTVFWYRQTMMQGLELLAYFRNRAPLDDSGMPKDRFSAEMPDATLATLKIQPSEPRDSAVYFCASGFGPTYEQYFGPGTRLTVT.

The chain uses TRBV18 and TRBJ2-7; 14 nucleotides match TRBD2. The CDR3 extends over 16 amino acids. The germline gives CDR1 KGHSH, CDR2 LQKENI. V shed 1 base and J 6 bases; nucleotides not matched to a gene: 5. CDR3 sequence reads: CASSPLTSGRAGEQYF. The CDR3 DNA sequence: TGTGCCAGCTCACCACTGACTAGCGGGAGGGCCGGCGAGCAGTACTTC.

The rearrangement links TRBV5-1 to TRBJ1-2; 8 bases fit TRBD1. CDR1 is SGHRS, CDR2 YFSETQ, per germline. Losses at the gene ends were 4 bases for V and 7 bases for J; bases not matched to a gene: 9. This CDR3 spans 14 amino acids. The CDR3 region has the DNA TGCGCCAGCAGCGAAAGGACAGGGCTGCCTGGCTACACCTTC. This sequence encodes CASSERTGLPGYTF.

The gene calls are TRBV28 and TRBJ1-4; 7 nucleotides match TRBD1. Germline V gene data show CDR1 as MDHEN and CDR2 as SYDVKM. V was clipped by 5 bases and J by 5 bases; unmatched bases: 5. This CDR3 region has 14 residues. The DNA for the CDR3 is TGTGCCAGCAGTATACAGGGGCCCAATGAAAAACTGTTTTTT. Translating gives CASSIQGPNEKLFF.

CDR3: CASSQAGGGSTDTQYF. The DNA for the CDR3 is TGTGCCAGCAGTCAGGCGGGGGGGGGAAGTACAGATACGCAGTATTTT. The chain is built from TRBV28 and TRBJ2-3, with 9 positions matching TRBD2. Germline CDR1 MDHEN, CDR2 SYDVKM. With V trimmed by 5 bases and J by 3 bases, 9 bases remained unmatched. The CDR3 loop spans 16 amino acids.